This T cell receptor beta chain was sequenced during a study of OX40 agonist ivuxolimab in advanced cancers. Study findings and constraints: At 0.1 to 3.0 mg/kg, CD4+ and CD8+ blood T cells expanded clonally by week 6.

In regard to this clone: Its antigen remains unidentified.

CDR3 length equals 15 residues. Looked up from germline, CDR1 is MNHNY and CDR2 is SVGAGI (reference sequence). The junction had 5 bases not matched to a gene; V was cut back by 2 bases and J by 1 base. Assay used: immunoSEQ multiplex PCR; TCRdb lists only in-frame clones, some missing. This sample yields tens of thousands of clones, of which more than 80% are seen a single time; approximately 7.4% belongs to the top ten. V is TRBV6-6 and J is TRBJ2-7; 7 nucleotides agree with TRBD2. The sequence derives from an adult with an advanced solid tumor such as melanoma, head and neck, liver or kidney cancer. The source was CD4+ or CD8+ T cells sorted from blood, collected in a trial of the OX40 agonist ivuxolimab. CDR3 protein: CASSYNREVSYEQYF. As DNA, the CDR3 is TGTGCCAGCAGTTACAATCGGGAGGTTTCCTACGAGCAGTACTTC.